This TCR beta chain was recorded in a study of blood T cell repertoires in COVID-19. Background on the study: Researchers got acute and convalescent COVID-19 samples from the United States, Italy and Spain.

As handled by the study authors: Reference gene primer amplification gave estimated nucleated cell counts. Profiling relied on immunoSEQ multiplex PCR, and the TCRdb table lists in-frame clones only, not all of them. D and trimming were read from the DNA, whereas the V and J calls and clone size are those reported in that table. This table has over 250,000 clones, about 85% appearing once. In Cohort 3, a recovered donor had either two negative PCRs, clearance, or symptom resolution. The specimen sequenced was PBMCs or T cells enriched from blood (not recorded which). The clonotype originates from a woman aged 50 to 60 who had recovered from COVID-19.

This chain's CDR3 is CASINWNRRSTDTQYF. The CDR3 coding sequence is TGTGCCAGCATTAACTGGAACAGGCGGAGCACAGATACGCAGTATTTT. The chain links TRBV5-6 to TRBJ2-3; weak D call: TRBD1 (5 bases). Trimming pared 6 bases from V and 0 bases from J, leaving 17 bases between. This CDR3 contains 16 residues. Germline CDR1 is SGHDT and CDR2 is YYEEEE.